Listed here are 3 T cell receptor beta chains from one sample, sequenced in a study of Graves' ophthalmopathy and Graves' hyperthyroidism. The TCR beta CDR3 regions underwent amplification from RNA transcripts. After a first-round RT-PCR with HTBI primers, a second-round multiplex PCR was run. One entry per CDR3 protein, called by TCRdb with MiXCR from the multiplex PCR reads. The sample holds 200,000 to 250,000 distinct CDR3 sequences, roughly 21% seen once. The sequencing sample was made of peripheral blood. The receptors here all came from a woman between 50 and 59 years old with Graves' ophthalmopathy.

This clonotype was recorded many times. The rearrangement joins TRBV12-3 or TRBV12-4 to TRBJ1-1, with TRBD1 as a possible D gene (5 bases). This CDR3 contains 15 residues. Between the trimmed V and J ends, which lost 7 bases and 0 bases, there was a span of 15 bases. CDR3: CASTRAGQVNTEAFF. CDR3 DNA: TGTGCCAGCACCAGAGCGGGGCAGGTGAACACTGAAGCTTTCTTT.

Ten or more counts support this clonotype. This rearrangement joins TRBV7-9 to TRBJ1-6; 10 nucleotides align to TRBD1. The CDR3 runs to 15 residues. From germline, CDR1 is SEHNR and CDR2 FQNEAQ (reference sequence). The junction had 5 bases not matched to a gene; V was cut back by 5 bases and J by 7 bases. CDR3 sequence reads: CASSAGQGLNSPLHF. The CDR3 DNA is TGTGCCAGCAGCGCGGGACAGGGGCTCAATTCACCCCTCCACTTT.

The chain joins TRBV14 to TRBJ1-2, with D perhaps TRBD1 (6 bases). CDR1 is SGHDN and CDR2 is FVKESK in the germline V gene. The V and J ends lost 1 base and 5 bases respectively, with 20 bases between them. This CDR3 comprises 17 residues. This CDR3 is CASSQVSRGPGTYGYTF. In nucleotides, the CDR3 is TGTGCCAGCAGCCAAGTAAGCCGGGGGCCAGGAACATATGGCTACACCTTC.